What follows describes a single T cell receptor beta chain. V shed 6 bases and J shed 10 bases, with 19 bases lying between them. The CDR3 totals 15 residues. CDR1 is LNHDA and CDR2 is SQIVND in the germline V gene (reference sequence). In the authors' workflow: From reference gene primer amplification, estimates of nucleated cell counts were derived. Using immunoSEQ multiplex PCR, the repertoire was profiled, and TCRdb retains in-frame clones only, with some absent. The V and J calls and clone size were taken over from that table, and D and trimming were inferred from the DNA. Seen here are a few hundred thousand clones, 75% to 90% observed once, and the top ten hold approximately 3%. The sample belongs to a study of blood T cell repertoires in COVID-19. In the study overall: The origin of the acute and convalescent COVID-19 samples was the United States, Italy and Spain. T cells, B-cell-depleted T cells, or PBMCs supplied cDNA or gDNA.

The receptor's source is a woman aged 25-40 years with active or convalescent COVID-19. The gene calls are TRBV19 and TRBJ1-6, with D possibly matching TRBD1 (5 bases). The sequencing input was peripheral blood. The CDR3 bases are TGTGCCAGTAGGTCCGAAGGGGCTCTCAGATCACCCCTCCACTTT. It specifies CASRSEGALRSPLHF.